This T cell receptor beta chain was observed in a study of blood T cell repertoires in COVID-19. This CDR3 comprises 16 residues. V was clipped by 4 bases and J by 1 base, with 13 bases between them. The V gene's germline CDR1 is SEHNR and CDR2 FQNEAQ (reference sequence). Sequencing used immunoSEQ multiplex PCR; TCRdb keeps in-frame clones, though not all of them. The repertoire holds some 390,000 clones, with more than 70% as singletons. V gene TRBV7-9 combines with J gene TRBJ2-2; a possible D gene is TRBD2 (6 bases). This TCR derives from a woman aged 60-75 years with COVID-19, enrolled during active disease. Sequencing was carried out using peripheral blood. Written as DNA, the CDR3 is TGTGCCAGCAGCTACTTCCGGGGAGGGAACACCGGGGAGCTGTTTTTT. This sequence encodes CASSYFRGGNTGELFF.